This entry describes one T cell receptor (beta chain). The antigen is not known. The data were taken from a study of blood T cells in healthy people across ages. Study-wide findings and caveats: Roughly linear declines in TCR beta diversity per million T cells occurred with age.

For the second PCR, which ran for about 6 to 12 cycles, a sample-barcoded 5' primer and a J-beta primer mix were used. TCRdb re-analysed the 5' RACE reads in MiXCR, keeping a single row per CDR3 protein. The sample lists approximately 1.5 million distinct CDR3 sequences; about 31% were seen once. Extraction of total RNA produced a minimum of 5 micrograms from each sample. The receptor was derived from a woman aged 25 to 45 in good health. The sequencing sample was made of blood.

CDR3 coding DNA: TGCAGTGCTATTAGGGGAGGGACTAATGAAAAACTGTTTTTT. Protein: CSAIRGGTNEKLFF. This rearrangement joins TRBV20-1 to TRBJ1-4, with D tentatively TRBD1 (5 bases). Germline loops: CDR1 DFQATT, CDR2 SNEGSKA (reference sequence). V lost 4 bases and J 2 bases, leaving 11 bases between the germline ends. CDR3 length equals 14 residues.